This T cell receptor (beta chain) derives from a study of cytomegalovirus exposure and HLA in healthy donors. V lost 6 bases and J lost 5, with 15 bases in between. CDR1 is PRHDT, CDR2 FYEKMQ, per germline (reference sequence). The CDR3 contains 14 residues. The PCR used 60 Vbeta and 13 Jbeta primers. Here immunoSEQ multiplex PCR was the method, and the copy in TCRdb shows in-frame clones only, minus some. The table shows 72,000 or so clones, with around 69% occurring only once. The chain uses TRBV13 and TRBJ2-3; perhaps TRBD1 as D (5 bases). The sequence was obtained from a human donor in good health. Sequenced: PBMCs. CDR3 in DNA: TGTGCCAGCAGTTTTGCAGGGTCGGAAGATACGCAGTATTTT. Its translation is CASSFAGSEDTQYF. Supplemented by reference TRBV13 and TRBJ2-3, the full variable domain reads AAGVIQSPRHLIKEKRETATLKCYPIPRHDTVYWYQQGPGQDPQFLISFYEKMQSDKGSIPDRFSAQQFSDYHSELNMSSLELGDSALYFCASSFAGSEDTQYFGPGTRLTVL.